The following is a T cell receptor beta chain sequence with its context. As yet, its antigen is unknown. These data come from a study of cytomegalovirus exposure and HLA in healthy donors. At the level of the study: About 85 million unique TCR sequences came from HLA-typed donors in an early release.

Primers: 60 Vbeta forward and 13 Jbeta reverse. Sequencing used immunoSEQ multiplex PCR; TCRdb keeps in-frame clones, though not all of them. The table has under 150,000 clones, around four fifths seen once. This CDR3 spans 13 amino acids. The V end lost 1 base, the J end lost 8 bases, and 11 bases lay between the germline ends. CDR1 is SGHTA and CDR2 is FQGNSA in the germline V gene. Study observations and caveats: In a later analysis, an Asian-associated ancestry cluster reportedly showed fewer N-insertions than the roughly 650-donor mean. TCR beta V segments were, for the most part, productive about 87% or about 30% of the time in an earlier analysis.

The receptor's source is a human donor in good health. The chain has TRBV7-2 and TRBJ1-2; a weak D match, TRBD1 (5 bases). Sequenced: PBMCs. The DNA of the CDR3 is TGTGCCAGCAGCTTAGAGGCAGGGTCGGGCTACACCTTC. This sequence encodes CASSLEAGSGYTF. Supplemented by reference TRBV7-2 and TRBJ1-2, the full variable domain reads GAGVSQSPSNKVTEKGKDVELRCDPISGHTALYWYRQSLGQGLEFLIYFQGNSAPDKSGLPSDRFSAERTGGSVSTLTIQRTQQEDSAVYLCASSLEAGSGYTFGSGTRLTVV.